The present T cell receptor (beta chain) was sequenced within a study of regulatory T cells in long-lasting Graves disease. Construction of the TCR beta libraries employed iRepertoire HTBI primers in conjunction with Arm-PCR of CDR3 regions. TCRdb used MiXCR to reprocess the multiplex PCR reads, holding one entry per CDR3 protein. Altogether more than 350,000 distinct CDR3 sequences are present, approximately 22% being singletons, with the ten largest covering approximately 15%. Time point denoted: persistent/refractory GD, antithyroid drugs over 5 years with positive TRAb. PBMC RNA served as the TCR library source. Germline CDR1 reads SNHLY; CDR2 reads FYNNEI. J was trimmed by 2 bases and V by 0 bases; bases with no gene match: 0. This CDR3 is built from 14 residues. This clonotype was seen at least ten times.

This sample comprised peripheral blood mononuclear cells (PBMCs), obtained when the disease was refractory, from a patient treated with antithyroid drugs. The origin of this receptor is a female donor with Graves disease. This chain uses TRBV2 with TRBJ2-5; 7 bases are a match to TRBD2. Here the CDR3 reads CASSEAGGQETQYF. The CDR3 nucleotides are TGTGCCAGCAGTGAAGCGGGAGGGCAAGAGACCCAGTACTTC.